Listed below are T cell receptor beta chains from one sample, sequenced in a study of tumor-infiltrating lymphocytes in primary liver carcinoma. TCRdb re-derived calls from the multiplex PCR reads in MiXCR, one entry per CDR3 protein. Among about 310,000 distinct CDR3 sequences, approximately 65% were seen once, and the ten largest hold more than 8.5%. Sequenced: peripheral blood. The receptors originated from a man aged 35 to 55 with primary liver carcinoma and hepatitis B virus infection. Both conserved end residues are part of each CDR3. Fields, in order: J gene, D gene, clone size, V gene, CDR3 protein, CDR3 DNA. The D gene is left open where the match is weak. Clone size is not always given. Where it is, it says once, few, many or a class for expanded clones.

j_gene: TRBJ2-1
d_gene: .
abundance: .
v_gene: TRBV12-3/TRBV12-4
CDR3aa: CASSDREGNEQFF
CDR3nt: TGTGCCAGCAGCGACAGGGAGGGGAACGAGCAGTTCTTC

j_gene: TRBJ2-6
d_gene: TRBD1
abundance: .
v_gene: TRBV11-2
CDR3aa: CASSLVKQGTAGANVLTF
CDR3nt: TGTGCCAGCAGCTTAGTCAAACAGGGGACGGCTGGGGCCAACGTCCTGACTTTC

j_gene: TRBJ2-7
d_gene: .
abundance: .
v_gene: TRBV5-6
CDR3aa: CASSSGSYERYF
CDR3nt: TGTGCCAGCAGCTCCGGGTCCTACGAGCGGTACTTC

j_gene: TRBJ2-5
d_gene: TRBD1
abundance: .
v_gene: TRBV11-1
CDR3aa: CASSWGQPGGETQYF
CDR3nt: TGTGCCAGCAGTTGGGGACAGCCAGGAGGAGAGACCCAGTACTTC

j_gene: TRBJ2-2
d_gene: .
abundance: few
v_gene: TRBV5-1
CDR3aa: CASRGSNTGELFF
CDR3nt: TGCGCCAGCCGAGGTTCGAACACCGGGGAGCTGTTTTTT

j_gene: TRBJ1-1
d_gene: .
abundance: .
v_gene: TRBV5-5
CDR3aa: CASSPRPLSTEAFF
CDR3nt: TGTGCCAGCAGCCCCAGGCCCTTGTCAACTGAAGCTTTCTTT

j_gene: TRBJ2-5
d_gene: TRBD2
abundance: .
v_gene: TRBV4-1
CDR3aa: CASNQDTTGTSDAGAQYF
CDR3nt: TGCGCCAGCAACCAAGATACTACCGGGACTAGTGACGCTGGGGCCCAGTACTTC

j_gene: TRBJ2-7
d_gene: .
abundance: .
v_gene: TRBV6-5
CDR3aa: CASSRGFDYELYF
CDR3nt: TGTGCCAGCAGCAGGGGATTCGACTACGAGCTGTACTTC

j_gene: TRBJ2-1
d_gene: TRBD2
abundance: .
v_gene: TRBV7-8
CDR3aa: CASGSISASGTFDEQFF
CDR3nt: TGTGCCAGCGGTTCCATATCGGCTAGCGGGACATTTGATGAGCAGTTCTTC

j_gene: TRBJ2-7
d_gene: TRBD1
abundance: .
v_gene: TRBV5-1
CDR3aa: CASILGQGDEQYF
CDR3nt: TGCGCCAGCATCTTGGGACAGGGGGACGAGCAGTACTTC

j_gene: TRBJ2-5
d_gene: TRBD2
abundance: few
v_gene: TRBV30
CDR3aa: CAWSRLAGGGETQYF
CDR3nt: TGTGCCTGGAGTCGACTAGCGGGAGGAGGGGAGACCCAGTACTTC

j_gene: TRBJ2-7
d_gene: TRBD2
abundance: many
v_gene: TRBV10-3
CDR3aa: CAISESTSGKYEQYF
CDR3nt: TGTGCCATCAGTGAGTCGACTAGCGGGAAATACGAGCAGTACTTC

j_gene: TRBJ2-6
d_gene: .
abundance: .
v_gene: TRBV11-2
CDR3aa: CASSSPGANVPTF
CDR3nt: TGTGCCAGCAGCTCCCCTGGGGCCAACGTGCCGACTTTC

j_gene: TRBJ2-7
d_gene: TRBD2
abundance: .
v_gene: TRBV6-2/TRBV6-3
CDR3aa: CTIKGTSEAYEQYF
CDR3nt: TGTACCATCAAAGGGACTAGCGAAGCCTACGAGCAGTACTTC

j_gene: TRBJ2-1
d_gene: .
abundance: many
v_gene: TRBV29-1
CDR3aa: CSAAGTSYNEQFF
CDR3nt: TGCAGCGCAGCCGGGACGTCCTACAATGAGCAGTTCTTC

j_gene: TRBJ2-5
d_gene: .
abundance: .
v_gene: TRBV11-2
CDR3aa: CASCFGVQGTQYF
CDR3nt: TGTGCCAGCTGCTTCGGAGTCCAAGGGACCCAGTACTTC

j_gene: TRBJ2-7
d_gene: TRBD1
abundance: many
v_gene: TRBV29-1
CDR3aa: CSVRTGTGGYEQYF
CDR3nt: TGCAGCGTTAGAACCGGGACAGGGGGCTACGAGCAGTACTTC

j_gene: TRBJ2-1
d_gene: TRBD1
abundance: .
v_gene: TRBV4-2
CDR3aa: CASIRVSGQVNEQFF
CDR3nt: TGTGCCAGCATCCGAGTATCGGGACAGGTCAATGAGCAGTTCTTC

j_gene: TRBJ2-7
d_gene: TRBD1
abundance: many
v_gene: TRBV29-1
CDR3aa: CSASRTGEEQYF
CDR3nt: TGCAGCGCCTCAAGGACAGGGGAGGAGCAGTACTTC

j_gene: TRBJ2-7
d_gene: .
abundance: .
v_gene: TRBV29-1
CDR3aa: CSVASAYEQHF
CDR3nt: TGCAGCGTTGCATCCGCCTACGAGCAGCACTTT

j_gene: TRBJ2-7
d_gene: .
abundance: .
v_gene: TRBV7-9
CDR3aa: CASSLVGGSPYYEQYF
CDR3nt: TGTGCCAGCAGCTTAGTCGGCGGCAGTCCTTACTACGAGCAGTACTTC

j_gene: TRBJ2-1
d_gene: .
abundance: few
v_gene: TRBV6-5
CDR3aa: CASGTGPTYEQFF
CDR3nt: TGTGCCAGCGGGACTGGTCCTACCTATGAGCAGTTCTTC

j_gene: TRBJ2-3
d_gene: TRBD1
abundance: few
v_gene: TRBV12-3/TRBV12-4
CDR3aa: CASSPAGGWKDTQYF
CDR3nt: TGTGCCAGCAGTCCGGCAGGGGGCTGGAAAGATACGCAGTATTTT

j_gene: TRBJ2-6
d_gene: TRBD2
abundance: .
v_gene: TRBV4-1
CDR3aa: CASSLCSGRVSGANVLTF
CDR3nt: TGCGCCAGCAGCCTATGTAGTGGGAGGGTCTCTGGGGCCAACGTCCTGACTTTC

j_gene: TRBJ1-2
d_gene: .
abundance: few
v_gene: TRBV7-9
CDR3aa: CASSLSRESSYGYTF
CDR3nt: TGTGCCAGCAGCTTGAGCAGGGAGTCCTCCTATGGCTACACCTTC

j_gene: TRBJ2-5
d_gene: TRBD1
abundance: many
v_gene: TRBV29-1
CDR3aa: CSGVTGGRETQYF
CDR3nt: TGCAGCGGGGTGACAGGGGGCCGAGAGACCCAGTACTTC

j_gene: TRBJ2-1
d_gene: .
abundance: many
v_gene: TRBV14
CDR3aa: CASSQGGWVDEQFF
CDR3nt: TGTGCCAGCAGCCAAGGGGGATGGGTCGATGAGCAGTTCTTC

j_gene: TRBJ2-2
d_gene: .
abundance: once
v_gene: TRBV28
CDR3aa: CANSTGRDTGELFF
CDR3nt: TGTGCCAACAGTACTGGACGGGACACCGGGGAGCTGTTTTTT